The source of this T cell receptor (beta chain) is a study of T-cell memory formation after mild COVID-19. Findings of the study overall: For second-wave clones that peaked at day 37, SARS-CoV-2 specificity went unverified.

In regard to this clonotype: The target antigen is unknown.

Libraries for TCRalpha and TCRbeta carried sample barcodes and unique molecular identifiers via 5'RACE. TCRdb ran MiXCR on the 5' RACE reads and lists one entry per CDR3 protein. The sample includes around 130,000 distinct CDR3 sequences, roughly 6% of them seen just once. CDR1 and CDR2 from the germline V gene are SEHNR and FQNEAQ (reference sequence). This CDR3 has 16 amino acids. The V gene end was trimmed by 2 bases and the J gene end by 2 bases; junction bases not matched to a gene: 7. The receptor's source is an adult woman who had mild COVID-19 (a few samples of this study predate the infection). Cell type and time point are not known. Sample: PBMCs or a T cell subset sorted from them (not recorded which). J is TRBJ2-5 and V is TRBV7-9, with TRBD2 matching over 8 bases. The CDR3 reads CASSLPLTSEQETQYF. The CDR3 region has the DNA TGTGCCAGCAGCTTACCCCTGACTAGCGAGCAAGAGACCCAGTACTTC.